The table lists the clone carrying this TCR beta chain with a count of one. The data stem from a study of blood T cell repertoires in COVID-19. Study-level background: COVID-19 samples, acute and convalescent, were from the United States, Italy and Spain. T cells, B-cell-depleted T cells, or PBMCs supplied cDNA or gDNA.

The CDR3 contains 15 residues. J lost 2 bases, V lost 1 base, and 3 bases had no gene match. The V gene's germline CDR1 is SGHAT and CDR2 FQNNGV. Original methodology: Amplification of reference gene primers provided the estimated nucleated cell counts. TCRdb keeps only in-frame clones here, not all; method: immunoSEQ multiplex PCR. Clonal size and the V and J genes are those of that table, whereas D and trimming came from the DNA. The sample has 150,000 or so clones; about three quarters are singletons. This TCR derives from an elderly woman with active or convalescent COVID-19. Sequencing input: peripheral blood. This chain uses TRBV11-2 with TRBJ2-3; TRBD2 matches 7 bases. CDR3 nucleotide sequence: TGTGCCAGCAGCTTAGGGGGGGGACCCACAGATACGCAGTATTTT. As protein: CASSLGGGPTDTQYF.